Following are 14 T cell receptor beta chains from one sample sequenced in a study of blood T cell repertoires in COVID-19. Sequenced by immunoSEQ multiplex PCR; TCRdb stores in-frame clones only, minus some. Of approximately 470,000 clones in the sample, roughly 87% were seen once. Input material: PBMCs or T cells enriched from blood (not recorded which). The receptors were gathered from a woman aged 18-30 years who had recovered from COVID-19.

CDR3 loop: CASSPWRGGTDTQYF. In DNA, the CDR3 is TGTGCCAGCTCACCATGGCGGGGGGGCACAGATACGCAGTATTTT. The chain carries TRBV18 and TRBJ2-3; 8 nucleotides agree with TRBD2. V was pared by 2 bases and J by 1 base, with 2 bases of the junction left unmatched. The CDR3 extends over 15 amino acids. Germline lookup yields CDR1 KGHSH and CDR2 LQKENI.

This clone was seen once. The chain uses TRBV7-8 and TRBJ2-2; TRBD2 aligns across 8 bases. This CDR3 contains 15 residues. The germline CDR1 and CDR2 sequences are SGHVS and FQNEAQ. J was trimmed by 4 bases and V by 7 bases; bases with no gene match: 8. The CDR3 nucleotides read TGTGCCAGCAACCGGGGGGGGTCGGGCACCGGGGAGCTGTTTTTT. Protein: CASNRGGSGTGELFF.

This chain connects TRBV19 to TRBJ1-4; 11 positions match TRBD1. Germline assignment: CDR1 LNHDA and CDR2 SQIVND (reference sequence). J was trimmed by 3 bases and V by 3 bases; bases with no gene match: 6. This CDR3 has 17 amino acids. CDR3 loop: CASSIWTGGAANEKLFF. CDR3 nucleotide sequence: TGTGCCAGTAGTATTTGGACAGGGGGCGCGGCTAATGAAAAACTGTTTTTT.

This rearrangement joins TRBV11-2 to TRBJ1-1, with D maybe TRBD1 (5 bases). Germline CDR1 SGHAT, CDR2 FQNNGV. V gave up 6 bases and J gave up 5 bases, with 10 bases separating them. CDR3 length equals 12 residues. The CDR3 here is CASRYQGTEAFF. The CDR3 nucleotides are TGTGCCAGCAGATACCAGGGAACTGAAGCTTTCTTT.

The rearrangement joins TRBV10-1 to TRBJ1-1; 9 bases are a match to TRBD1. The V and J ends lost 4 bases and 0 bases, in that order; junction bases with no gene match: 3. CDR1 WNHNN and CDR2 SYGVQD come from the germline V gene (reference sequence). This CDR3 contains 15 residues. This CDR3 is CASSVGTGMNTEAFF. The CDR3 DNA reads as TGCGCCAGCAGTGTGGGGACAGGGATGAACACTGAAGCTTTCTTT.

This clone was recorded a few times. The chain uses TRBV4-1 and TRBJ2-7; TRBD1 agrees at 7 bases. With 3 bases clipped from V and 2 bases from J, the junction kept 7 bases outside the gene matches. Germline values: CDR1 MGHRA, CDR2 YSYEKL. This CDR3 is built from 15 residues. The chain's CDR3 is CASSHLQGTAYEQYF. For the CDR3, the DNA is TGCGCCAGCAGCCACCTACAGGGGACAGCCTACGAGCAGTACTTC.

This sequence joins TRBV23-1 and TRBJ1-2; 7 bases align to TRBD1. TRBV23-1 is annotated as an ORF whose role is uncertain. J lost 0 bases, V lost 3 bases, and 10 bases had no gene match. This CDR3 has 17 residues. The CDR3 DNA follows: TGCGCCAGCAGTCAGTCCCGGGACAGCCCAGCTAACTATGGCTACACCTTC. It specifies CASSQSRDSPANYGYTF.

The chain employs TRBV28 and TRBJ1-5; unclear D gene. The CDR3 consists of 15 residues. CDR1 is MDHEN and CDR2 is SYDVKM in the germline V gene. V lost 3 bases to trimming and J lost 0 bases, with 9 bases between them. CDR3 nucleotide sequence: TGTGCCAGCAGTTTCCTCGGGGATAGCAATCAGCCCCAGCATTTT. Translating gives CASSFLGDSNQPQHF.

Points on this clone: This CDR3 is also generated by other DNA sequences in the sample. V usage is TRBV9 and J usage is TRBJ2-3; 10 nucleotides agree with TRBD2. CDR3 length equals 15 residues. The trim removed 2 bases at V and 1 base at J, leaving 1 base unmatched. The germline V gene has CDR1 SGDLS and CDR2 YYNGEE. As DNA, the CDR3 is TGTGCCAGCAGCGTCGGACTAGCGGGCACAGATACGCAGTATTTT. This sequence encodes CASSVGLAGTDTQYF.

This sequence joins TRBV7-8 and TRBJ1-1; tentative D call: TRBD1 (5 bases). From germline, CDR1 is SGHVS and CDR2 FQNEAQ. V lost 5 bases and J 10 bases, leaving 29 bases between the germline ends. The CDR3 runs to 17 residues. In nucleotides, the CDR3 is TGTGCCAGCAGCCCCCGGGCAGGGTTCCGCAGGAATTGGGGAGCTTTCTTT. This codes for CASSPRAGFRRNWGAFF.

This clone was picked up one time. This chain links TRBV19 with TRBJ1-1; weak D call: TRBD1 (5 bases). V lost 3 bases to trimming and J lost 5 bases, with 10 bases between them. This CDR3 has 13 residues. Germline CDR1 and CDR2: LNHDA and SQIVND (reference sequence). This CDR3 is CASSMGPTTEAFF. The CDR3 region has the DNA TGTGCCAGTAGTATGGGGCCAACAACTGAAGCTTTCTTT.

The chain employs TRBV7-2 and TRBJ2-1, with D hard to call. The germline V and J ends were trimmed by 5 bases and 6 bases, with 11 bases remaining between them. The CDR3 spans 13 residues. CDR1 SGHTA and CDR2 FQGNSA come from the germline V gene. The chain's CDR3 is CASSALSGNEQFF. CDR3 coding DNA: TGTGCCAGCAGCGCCCTTTCCGGCAATGAGCAGTTCTTC. Full variable domain (rest looked up from reference TRBV7-2 and TRBJ2-1): GAGVSQSPSNKVTEKGKDVELRCDPISGHTALYWYRQSLGQGLEFLIYFQGNSAPDKSGLPSDRFSAERTGGSVSTLTIQRTQQEDSAVYLCASSALSGNEQFFGPGTRLTVL.

The rearrangement uses TRBV30 and TRBJ1-1, with unresolved D. V lost 2 bases and J 1 base, leaving 8 bases between the germline ends. Germline CDR1 GTSNPN, CDR2 SVGIG (reference sequence). This CDR3 has 13 amino acids. CDR3 amino acids: CAWSWSRNTEAFF. CDR3 coding DNA: TGTGCCTGGAGTTGGAGTAGGAACACTGAAGCTTTCTTT.

The chain combines TRBV27 with TRBJ2-5; TRBD2 matches 9 bases. V trimming: 4 bases; J trimming: 5 bases; junction bases outside the gene matches: 11. This CDR3 is 16 amino acids long. In germline, CDR1 is MNHEY, CDR2 SMNVEV (reference sequence). Written as DNA, the CDR3 is TGTGCCAGCAGTTCGGCAGGCGGGGGGGCGGGGGAGACCCAGTACTTC. This encodes CASSSAGGGAGETQYF.